This T cell receptor beta chain was obtained from a study of patients and donors after allogeneic stem cell transplantation. TCRdb passed the RT-PCR reads through MiXCR, listing each CDR3 protein once. This table has approximately 150,000 distinct CDR3 sequences, approximately 30% appearing once. This clonotype has more than one count but fewer than ten. Germline-derived CDR1 and CDR2 are PRHDT and FYEKMQ (reference sequence). CDR3 length: 15 residues. V lost 4 bases and J 4 bases, leaving 14 bases between the germline ends. The genes are TRBV13 and TRBJ2-1, with D unresolved. Sequenced input: blood, either unsorted or a sorted T cell fraction (not recorded which). The TCR originated in a human donor who was either an allogeneic HSCT recipient or a stem cell or donor lymphocyte infusion donor (not recorded which). It is not recorded whose cells these are; they may come from a transplant donor. The CDR3 DNA reads TGTGCCAGCAGCTCCGACGGTTCGTATTACAATGAGCAGTTCTTC. Residues: CASSSDGSYYNEQFF. Full variable domain (outside the CDR3, taken from reference TRBV13 and TRBJ2-1): AAGVIQSPRHLIKEKRETATLKCYPIPRHDTVYWYQQGPGQDPQFLISFYEKMQSDKGSIPDRFSAQQFSDYHSELNMSSLELGDSALYFCASSSDGSYYNEQFFGPGTRLTVL.